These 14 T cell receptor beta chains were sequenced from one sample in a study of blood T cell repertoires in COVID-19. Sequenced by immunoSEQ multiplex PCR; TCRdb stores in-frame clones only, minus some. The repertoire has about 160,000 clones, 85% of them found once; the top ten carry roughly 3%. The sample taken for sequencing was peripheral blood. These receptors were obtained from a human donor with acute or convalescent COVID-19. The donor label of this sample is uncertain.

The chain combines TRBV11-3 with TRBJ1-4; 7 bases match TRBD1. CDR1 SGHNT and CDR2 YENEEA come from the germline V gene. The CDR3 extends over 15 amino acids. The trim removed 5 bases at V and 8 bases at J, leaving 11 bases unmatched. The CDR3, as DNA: TGTGCCAGCAGCCCGCAGCAGGGACAGAGAGAAAAACTGTTTTTT. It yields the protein CASSPQQGQREKLFF.

The CDR3 region has the DNA TGCGCCAGCAGCCCTGGTAGAGGGACTAATGAAAAACTGTTTTTT. Translating it yields CASSPGRGTNEKLFF. The chain employs TRBV5-1 and TRBJ1-4; D call uncertain. This CDR3 spans 15 amino acids. Germline V lookup: CDR1 SGHRS, CDR2 YFSETQ. V lost 4 bases to trimming and J lost 2 bases, with 12 bases between them.

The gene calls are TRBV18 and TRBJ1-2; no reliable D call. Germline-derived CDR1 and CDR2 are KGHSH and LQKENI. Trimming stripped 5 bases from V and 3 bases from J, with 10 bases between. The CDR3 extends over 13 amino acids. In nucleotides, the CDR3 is TGTGCCAGCTCAGAACAGACGGACTATGGCTACACCTTC. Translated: CASSEQTDYGYTF. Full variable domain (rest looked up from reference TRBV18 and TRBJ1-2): NAGVMQNPRHLVRRRGQEARLRCSPMKGHSHVYWYRQLPEEGLKFMVYLQKENIIDESGMPKERFSAEFPKEGPSILRIQQVVRGDSAAYFCASSEQTDYGYTFGSGTRLTVV.

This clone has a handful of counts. The CDR3 DNA is TGTGCCAGCAGTTTATCGCGGAATTCACCCCTCCACTTT. Its translation: CASSLSRNSPLHF. The chain has TRBV27 and TRBJ1-6; D gene uncertain. Trimming shortened V by 0 bases and J by 7 bases, and 4 bases separated the two germline ends. The germline V gene has CDR1 MNHEY and CDR2 SMNVEV (reference sequence). The CDR3 extends over 13 amino acids.

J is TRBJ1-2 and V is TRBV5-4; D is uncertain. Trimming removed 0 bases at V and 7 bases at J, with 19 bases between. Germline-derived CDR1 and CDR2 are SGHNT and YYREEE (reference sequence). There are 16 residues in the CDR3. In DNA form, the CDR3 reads TGTGCCAGCAGCTTGGAGGTCCCGGGATTTGCCTCTGGCTACACCTTC. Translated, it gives CASSLEVPGFASGYTF.

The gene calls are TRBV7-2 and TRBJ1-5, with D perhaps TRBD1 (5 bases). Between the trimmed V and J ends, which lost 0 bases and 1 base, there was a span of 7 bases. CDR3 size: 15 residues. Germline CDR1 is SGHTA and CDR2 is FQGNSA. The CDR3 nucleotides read TGTGCCAGCAGCTTAGCGGGGCCGAGCAATCAGCCCCAGCATTTT. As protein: CASSLAGPSNQPQHF.

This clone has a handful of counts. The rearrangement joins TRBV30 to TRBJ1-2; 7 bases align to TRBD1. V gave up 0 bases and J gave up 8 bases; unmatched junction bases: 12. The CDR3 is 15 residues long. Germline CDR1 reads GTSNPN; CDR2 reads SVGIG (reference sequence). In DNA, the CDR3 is TGTGCCTGGAGTGTCGGCCGAGGGGGCGCGAAGGGCTACACCTTC. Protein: CAWSVGRGGAKGYTF.

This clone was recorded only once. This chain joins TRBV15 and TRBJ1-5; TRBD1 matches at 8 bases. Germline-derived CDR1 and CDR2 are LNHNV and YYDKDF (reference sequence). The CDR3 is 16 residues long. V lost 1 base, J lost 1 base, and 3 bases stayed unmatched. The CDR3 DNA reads TGTGCCACCAGCAGAGGGACAGGGTGGAGCAATCAGCCCCAGCATTTT. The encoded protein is CATSRGTGWSNQPQHF.

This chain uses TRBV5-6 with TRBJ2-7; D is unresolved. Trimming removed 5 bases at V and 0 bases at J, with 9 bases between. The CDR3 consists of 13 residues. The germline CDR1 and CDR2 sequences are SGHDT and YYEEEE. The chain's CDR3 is CASSSQVSYEQYF. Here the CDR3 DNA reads TGTGCCAGCAGTTCACAAGTCTCCTACGAGCAGTACTTC.

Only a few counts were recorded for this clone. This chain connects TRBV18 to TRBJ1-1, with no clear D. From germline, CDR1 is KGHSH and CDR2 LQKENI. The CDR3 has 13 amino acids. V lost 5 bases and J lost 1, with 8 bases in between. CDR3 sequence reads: CASSARQNTEAFF. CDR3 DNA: TGTGCCAGCTCAGCCAGACAGAACACTGAAGCTTTCTTT.

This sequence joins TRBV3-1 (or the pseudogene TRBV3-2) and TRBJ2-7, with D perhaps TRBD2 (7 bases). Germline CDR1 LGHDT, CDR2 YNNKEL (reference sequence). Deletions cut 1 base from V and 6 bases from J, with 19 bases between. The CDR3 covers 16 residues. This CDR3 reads CASSQGGGGGVVEQYF. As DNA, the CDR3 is TGTGCCAGCAGCCAAGGGGGCGGGGGCGGTGTAGTCGAGCAGTACTTC.

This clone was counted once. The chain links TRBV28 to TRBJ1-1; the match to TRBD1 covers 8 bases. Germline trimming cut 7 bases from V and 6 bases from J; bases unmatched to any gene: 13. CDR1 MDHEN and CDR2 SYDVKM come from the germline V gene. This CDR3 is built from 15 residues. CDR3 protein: CASMGRGLSIAEAFF. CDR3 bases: TGTGCCAGCATGGGCAGGGGGCTTAGTATCGCTGAAGCTTTCTTT.

The CDR3 nucleotides are TGTGCCAGCAGTTCCCCGCGCCCTAGACGAAATGAGCAGTTCTTC. Protein product: CASSSPRPRRNEQFF. The chain joins TRBV6-2 or TRBV6-3 to TRBJ2-1; no definite D call. V was clipped by 4 bases and J by 7 bases, with 17 bases between them. The CDR3 is 15 residues long. The germline gives CDR1 MNHEY, CDR2 SVGEGT.

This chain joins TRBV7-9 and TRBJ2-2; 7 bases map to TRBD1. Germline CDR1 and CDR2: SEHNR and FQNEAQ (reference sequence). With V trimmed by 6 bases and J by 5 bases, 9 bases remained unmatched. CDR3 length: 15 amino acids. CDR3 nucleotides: TGTGCCAGCAGTCGACAGGGCCAAGGGACCGGGGAGCTGTTTTTT. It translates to CASSRQGQGTGELFF.